The text below deals with one T cell receptor beta chain. The target antigen is unknown. The source of the sample is a study of T cell responses to AZD1222 COVID-19 vaccine. Per the germline V gene, CDR1 is SGDLS and CDR2 is YYNGEE. Between the trimmed V and J ends, which lost 1 base and 4 bases, there was a span of 8 bases. The CDR3 contains 14 residues. Study-level results: Spike-specific TCRs gained breadth and depth after people received two AZD1222 doses. Sampling captured repertoires only after the peak T cell response. Females made up more of the donors, who were largely white British, and clonal diversity may have come out too low. Unmutated variant regions are reportedly targeted by nearly half of spike-specific TCRs.

Sequencing was performed with immunoSEQ multiplex PCR; in TCRdb, only in-frame clones are kept and a portion is missing. Of some 130,000 clones in the sample, roughly 89% are singletons; the top ten hold over 1.5%. This specimen consisted of peripheral blood, obtained on day 0 of AZD1222 vaccination. The rearrangement links TRBV9 to TRBJ1-4; D not certain. The clonotype comes from an adult in good health. The CDR3 reads CASSVRASNEKLFF. The CDR3 coding sequence is TGTGCCAGCAGCGTAAGGGCTAGTAATGAAAAACTGTTTTTT.